This T cell receptor beta chain emerged from a study of blood T cell repertoires in COVID-19 (dated by TCRdb to about 2020). Regarding the study in general: Samples from collaborators originated in the United States, Italy and Spain and spanned both the acute and convalescent phases of COVID-19. The repertoires were made available in a free public database intended to serve as a resource for research on the immune response to SARS-CoV-2. A de-identified subject ID, COVID-19 status, age in years and sex were almost always included in the sample metadata. Subjects who had been exposed to COVID-19, were actively infected with it, or had recovered from it provided the deeply sampled blood TCRbeta repertoires that made up the dataset. Samples came from the ongoing ImmuneRACE study (first 160 participants) plus 1,254 subjects from 6 global collaborators. Where HLA class I and class II types were available, the types were taken from metadata supplied by the sample provider, not from assay-based typing. The material from the prospective study consisted of cDNA or gDNA derived from T cells, B-cell-depleted T cells, or PBMCs. Findings and caveats that apply to the study as a whole: The amount of clinical and demographic metadata varied by source and participant and was provided uncurated.

A second Seattle source provided samples from volunteer blood donors who had recovered from COVID-19. Whole blood was collected in K2EDTA tubes by collaborating institutions according to the institutions' own protocols. For TCRbeta analysis, collaborators shipped samples as frozen whole blood, isolated PBMCs, or DNA extracted from either of those sample types. Concerning this clone: No antigen is known for it. No much larger clone exists at a distance of one base, and base qualities are not known.

The CDR1 and CDR2 encoded by the germline V gene are LGHNA and YSLEER. V and J lose 1 base and 1 base, and a span of 10 bases separates them. Taken from cysteine to phenylalanine, the CDR3 has 15 residues. The only DNA kept is the CDR3, 45 bases in frame from the first base. The immunoSEQ Assay, a bias-controlled multiplex PCR, was used to amplify TCRbeta CDR3 regions from genomic DNA. The original pipeline was this. Within the assay, amplification of reference gene primers was used to estimate how many nucleated cells each sample contained. To quantify the absolute abundance of each unique TCRbeta CDR3 rearrangement, sequence reads were collapsed and filtered. For each sample, productive Simpson clonality was calculated by taking the square root of Simpson's diversity index across productive rearrangements. TCRdb carries this immuneACCESS record with in-frame sequences only. Its versions omit some clonotypes, under half of them owing to an unresolved V gene in the studies checked, with the rest unexplained. The V and J calls and clone size are taken from that table; D and trimming were inferred from the DNA. This sample is represented by approximately 300,000 clones; more than 80% of them were singletons. The ten largest clones represent under 8% of the sample.

This TCR came from a man aged 18 to 29 who had recovered from COVID-19. The rearrangement joined TRBV4-3 to TRBJ2-5; the D segment cannot be called with confidence. Sample: peripheral blood. The DNA reads as follows: TGCGCCAGCAGCCAAGGGTTACAGTTCCAAGAGACCCAGTACTTC. Its protein product is CASSQGLQFQETQYF.